This is a list of T cell receptor beta chains from one sample in a study of beta chain features in type 1 diabetes. TCRdb's table, derived via immunoSEQ multiplex PCR, lists solely in-frame clones and lacks some. The repertoire includes 300,000 to 400,000 clones, over 8.5% of them detected once, and about 0.6% sits in the top ten. The sequencing sample was made of central memory CD4+ T cells from blood. All receptors derive from a man aged 25 to 45 with type 1 diabetes. Both conserved end residues are part of each CDR3. The D gene is left open where the match is weak. A row's size may be missing; if present it is once, few, many or a size class.

j_call d_call v_call clone_size cdr3_nt cdr3_aa
TRBJ2-2 - TRBV15 - TGTGCCACCAGCAGAGATAGGAACAGAGAACCCACCGGGGAGCTGTTTTTT CATSRDRNREPTGELFF
TRBJ2-3 - TRBV19 - TGTGCCAGCGGGGGGCAGGATACGCAGTATTTT CASGGQDTQYF
TRBJ2-1 - TRBV14 - TGTGCCAGCAGCCAAGATCCGGCTAGCTCAAATGAGCAGTTCTTC CASSQDPASSNEQFF
TRBJ2-7 - TRBV29-1 - TGCAGCGTTGGATCCCATTCAGGGCGCGAGCAGTACTTC CSVGSHSGREQYF
TRBJ1-1 - TRBV27 - TGTGCCAGCAGTTTTGGGGGGCTCTACACTGAAGCTTTCTTT CASSFGGLYTEAFF
TRBJ1-1 - TRBV4-1 - TGCGCCAGCTCCCTTTTGACAGGATCGCCTGAAGCTTTCTTT CASSLLTGSPEAFF
TRBJ1-1 - TRBV18 few TGTGCCAGCTCGCCCAGGGAGGTCGGATCGAACACTGAAGCTTTCTTT CASSPREVGSNTEAFF
TRBJ2-7 TRBD1 TRBV11-2 - TGTGCCAGCAGCTTAGGGCCGGGACAGCATTACGAGCAGTACTTC CASSLGPGQHYEQYF
TRBJ2-1 - TRBV5-1 - TGCGCCAGCAGCCTTACCCGGCTTGCATACAATGAGCAGTTCTTC CASSLTRLAYNEQFF
TRBJ2-5 TRBD2 TRBV7-2 - TGTGCCAGCGGATTAGGACTAGCGGTAGAGACCCAGTACTTC CASGLGLAVETQYF
TRBJ1-5 TRBD1 TRBV6-5 few TGTGCCAGCAGAACAGGGGATCAGCCCCAGCATTTT CASRTGDQPQHF
TRBJ2-7 - TRBV5-6 many TGTGCCAGCACCGGGAAGGGGGACGGAATTTACGAGCAGTACTTC CASTGKGDGIYEQYF
TRBJ1-3 - TRBV2 few TGTGCCAGCAGAGATTTTCGAAACACCATATATTTT CASRDFRNTIYF
TRBJ1-5 - TRBV5-8 - TGTGCCAGCAGCCCGGGGAACACCGGCAATCAGCCCCAGCATTTT CASSPGNTGNQPQHF
TRBJ2-1 - TRBV6-5 - TGTGCCAGCAAAGGACGGAGGATTAACAATGAGCAGTTCTTC CASKGRRINNEQFF
TRBJ2-3 - TRBV15 - TGTGCCACCGGAGCAGCAGGGGAGGATACGCAGTATTTT CATGAAGEDTQYF
TRBJ2-7 TRBD1 TRBV7-3 - TGTGCCAGCAGCTTCGACAGTCAGGGGGCGGTTAAGTACTTC CASSFDSQGAVKYF
TRBJ2-7 - TRBV30 few TGTGCCTGGGCTAACCGGTACGAGCAGTACTTC CAWANRYEQYF
TRBJ1-4 - TRBV19 few TGTGCCAGTAGTATACTAGCAACTAATGAAAAACTGTTTTTT CASSILATNEKLFF
TRBJ1-1 - TRBV28 - TGTGCCAGCAGCGAGATCCGACGCGGCCCGAACACTGAAGCTTTCTTT CASSEIRRGPNTEAFF
TRBJ2-7 TRBD1 TRBV4-1 few TGCGCCAGCAGCCAAGACCTCCACAGGGGCGACGAGCAGTACTTC CASSQDLHRGDEQYF
TRBJ2-7 TRBD1 TRBV28 many TGTGCCAGCAATGAGGGACAGGGGGCCTCCTACGAGCAGTACTTC CASNEGQGASYEQYF
TRBJ1-2 - TRBV4-3 - TGCGCCAGCAGCCAAGGTCTTACAGTTCCTAACTATGGCTACACCTTC CASSQGLTVPNYGYTF
TRBJ1-3 - TRBV13 few TGTGCCAGCAGCTTAGGCTCGGGAGCAGGCTCTGGAAACACCATATATTTT CASSLGSGAGSGNTIYF
TRBJ2-1 - TRBV7-3 - TGTGCCAGCAGCAAACAGGGTAGCTCCTACAATGAGCAGTTCTTC CASSKQGSSYNEQFF
TRBJ1-2 TRBD1 TRBV10-3 - TGTGCCATCAGGGGACAGGAACTAAACTATGGCTACACCTTC CAIRGQELNYGYTF
TRBJ1-1 TRBD1 TRBV28 - TGTGCCAGCAGTTCCGGGACAGGGGTTTCCGAAGCTTTCTTT CASSSGTGVSEAFF
TRBJ2-3 - TRBV7-9 - TGTGCCAGCAGCTACCAGGACGGAACAGATACGCAGTATTTT CASSYQDGTDTQYF
TRBJ1-1 - TRBV11-2 few TGTGCCAGCAGCGTTTACGCTGAAGCTTTCTTT CASSVYAEAFF
TRBJ2-1 - TRBV5-1 few TGCGCCAGCAGCTTGGAAAATAATGAGCAGTTCTTC CASSLENNEQFF
TRBJ2-2 TRBD1 TRBV6-5 - TGTGCCAGCAGTCAACAGGGGGCCGGGGAGCTGTTTTTT CASSQQGAGELFF
TRBJ2-3 - TRBV7-3 - TGTGCCAGCAGCTTTGCAGGGGGGGCAACAGATACGCAGTATTTT CASSFAGGATDTQYF
TRBJ1-5 - TRBV28 many TGTGCCGCGGAAAATAGCAATCAGCCCCAGCATTTT CAAENSNQPQHF
TRBJ1-3 - TRBV10-3 - TGTGCCATCAGCCCACCGGGCCTAGGAAACACCATATATTTT CAISPPGLGNTIYF
TRBJ1-2 TRBD1 TRBV7-2 few TGCGCCAGCAGCCAAGCTAGACAGGGACCCAGCGATGGCTACACCTTC CASSQARQGPSDGYTF
TRBJ1-4 - TRBV6-6 - TGTGCCAGCAGACTTCGGGAAAAACTGTTTTTT CASRLREKLFF
TRBJ2-7 TRBD2 TRBV28 few TGTGCCAGCAGCCCTGGGCCCCGGGGGGTTAAGGGCGAGCAGTACTTC CASSPGPRGVKGEQYF